A selection of T cell receptor beta chains follows, all from one sample in a study of CXCR3-negative and CXCR3-positive naive CD8 T cells. For each CDR3 protein, TCRdb gives one entry from its re-call of the 5' RACE reads, without DNA. The sample table sets out some 50,000 distinct CDR3 sequences. Sequencing input: naive CXCR3- CD8+ T cells from blood. These TCRs come from a human donor in good health. Some clones in this sample may be carry-over from other donors' samples. The CDR3 runs from the conserved cysteine through the conserved F or W. Each record gives: CDR3 protein, clone size, J gene, V gene. Clone size, where shown, is once, few, many, or a class for clones that have expanded.

CDR3aa: CSAEDRSYEQYF; abundance: -; j_gene: TRBJ2-7; v_gene: TRBV20-1
CDR3aa: CSAREVNYEQYF; abundance: -; j_gene: TRBJ2-7; v_gene: TRBV20-1
CDR3aa: CAIKDGGGTYEQYF; abundance: -; j_gene: TRBJ2-7; v_gene: TRBV10-3
CDR3aa: CASSQGLAGGPSTDTQYF; abundance: -; j_gene: TRBJ2-3; v_gene: TRBV4-2
CDR3aa: CASSQVMKRVASNQPQHF; abundance: -; j_gene: TRBJ1-5; v_gene: TRBV14
CDR3aa: CSGEMGETQYF; abundance: -; j_gene: TRBJ2-5; v_gene: TRBV29-1
CDR3aa: CASSEDGGDIHEQYF; abundance: -; j_gene: TRBJ2-7; v_gene: TRBV6-1
CDR3aa: CASSPTRFRVPYEQYF; abundance: -; j_gene: TRBJ2-7; v_gene: TRBV5-5
CDR3aa: CASSPGQGPYEQYF; abundance: -; j_gene: TRBJ2-7; v_gene: TRBV13
CDR3aa: CASSSVTTDSSYEQYF; abundance: -; j_gene: TRBJ2-7; v_gene: TRBV7-9
CDR3aa: CASSTDYLEPYEQYF; abundance: -; j_gene: TRBJ2-7; v_gene: TRBV6-2/TRBV6-3
CDR3aa: CSVETGRGLYNEQFF; abundance: -; j_gene: TRBJ2-1; v_gene: TRBV29-1
CDR3aa: CASSFVIQDTQYF; abundance: -; j_gene: TRBJ2-3; v_gene: TRBV11-3
CDR3aa: CASSSGYSPLHF; abundance: -; j_gene: TRBJ1-6; v_gene: TRBV27
CDR3aa: CASSPGLISYEQYF; abundance: -; j_gene: TRBJ2-7; v_gene: TRBV12-3/TRBV12-4
CDR3aa: CASSQDLEGETQYF; abundance: -; j_gene: TRBJ2-5; v_gene: TRBV4-2
CDR3aa: CASSQDETSGRNPYYEQYF; abundance: -; j_gene: TRBJ2-7; v_gene: TRBV4-2
CDR3aa: CASSPDERGPTYEQYF; abundance: -; j_gene: TRBJ2-7; v_gene: TRBV5-6
CDR3aa: CATSDFRLDSGSYNEQFF; abundance: -; j_gene: TRBJ2-1; v_gene: TRBV24-1
CDR3aa: CASSPRDYGNEQFF; abundance: -; j_gene: TRBJ2-1; v_gene: TRBV14
CDR3aa: CATRDRGSETQYF; abundance: -; j_gene: TRBJ2-5; v_gene: TRBV15
CDR3aa: CSARGTRAYEQYF; abundance: -; j_gene: TRBJ2-7; v_gene: TRBV20-1
CDR3aa: CAINSGGPYTNTGELFF; abundance: medium-sized; j_gene: TRBJ2-2; v_gene: TRBV28
CDR3aa: CSVEEGPSGSYEQFF; abundance: -; j_gene: TRBJ2-1; v_gene: TRBV29-1
CDR3aa: CASSRARGKETQYF; abundance: -; j_gene: TRBJ2-5; v_gene: TRBV23-1
CDR3aa: CASSLGSNTEAFF; abundance: -; j_gene: TRBJ1-1; v_gene: TRBV27
CDR3aa: CASSLGEEQFF; abundance: -; j_gene: TRBJ2-1; v_gene: TRBV5-1
CDR3aa: CSVEGTPEQFF; abundance: -; j_gene: TRBJ2-1; v_gene: TRBV29-1
CDR3aa: CASSNRTSPNTGELFF; abundance: -; j_gene: TRBJ2-2; v_gene: TRBV12-3/TRBV12-4
CDR3aa: CASSLRDVLGEQYF; abundance: -; j_gene: TRBJ2-7; v_gene: TRBV7-2
CDR3aa: CATSDATGQKQPQHF; abundance: -; j_gene: TRBJ1-5; v_gene: TRBV24-1
CDR3aa: CASSPEYTSGVYNEQFF; abundance: -; j_gene: TRBJ2-1; v_gene: TRBV4-1
CDR3aa: CASSSAGTSYEQYF; abundance: -; j_gene: TRBJ2-7; v_gene: TRBV7-6
CDR3aa: CSGTGTGNTEAFF; abundance: -; j_gene: TRBJ1-1; v_gene: TRBV29-1
CDR3aa: CASSPGITAGGRATDTQYF; abundance: -; j_gene: TRBJ2-3; v_gene: TRBV18
CDR3aa: CASSRLPGTDITYEQYF; abundance: -; j_gene: TRBJ2-7; v_gene: TRBV4-1